The sequence of this T cell receptor (beta chain) was determined in a study of blood T cell repertoires in COVID-19. Enrolment of Seattle patients took place during active infection, and they were followed longitudinally. V lost 5 bases, J lost 0 bases, and 7 bases stayed unmatched. The CDR3 has 16 residues. Germline assignment: CDR1 SGHAT and CDR2 FQDESV (reference sequence). Original data processing: Amplified reference gene primers provided the basis for estimating nucleated cell counts. Sequencing used immunoSEQ multiplex PCR; TCRdb keeps in-frame clones, though not all of them. V, J and clone size derive from that table, while D and trimming were established from the DNA sequence. The sample has about 240,000 clones; around 87% are singletons.

The rearrangement links TRBV11-1 to TRBJ2-3, with TRBD2 identical over 8 bases. Material: peripheral blood. The TCR was taken from a woman between 45 and 60 years old with COVID-19, enrolled during active disease. The CDR3 is CASSAWGGGSTDTQYF. For the CDR3, the DNA is TGTGCCAGCAGCGCCTGGGGCGGGGGGAGCACAGATACGCAGTATTTT. Full variable domain (missing parts from reference TRBV11-1 and TRBJ2-3): EAEVAQSPRYKITEKSQAVAFWCDPISGHATLYWYRQILGQGPELLVQFQDESVVDDSQLPKDRFSAERLKGVDSTLKIQPAELGDSAMYLCASSAWGGGSTDTQYFGPGTRLTVL.